This T cell receptor (beta chain) was documented in a study of cytomegalovirus exposure and HLA in healthy donors. Looked up from germline, CDR1 is SGHRS and CDR2 is YFSETQ. The ends lost 4 bases at V and 4 bases at J; junction bases unmatched: 9. CDR3 length: 15 residues. At sampling all donors were nominally healthy, likely with unrecorded immune exposures. Study-level results: Sequences of the TCR beta chain were said to predict the HLA-A and HLA-B alleles of most subjects accurately. A later analysis reported that several of the most significant clusters appeared to be linked to common viral pathogens, among them Epstein-Barr virus. Association of a missense DCLRE1C variant with TCR beta V- and J-gene trimming was reported in a later analysis.

This clone was detected only once. The antigen remains unidentified. Amplification used 60 Vbeta primers and 13 Jbeta primers. Repertoires were generated with immunoSEQ multiplex PCR, while TCRdb's copy carries only in-frame clones and drops some. The sample lists more than 150,000 clones; around 80% were seen once. This receptor was obtained from a man aged 18 to 29 in good health and CMV-seronegative. The chain carries TRBV5-1 and TRBJ2-5, with 8 bases that match TRBD2. The sequenced sample consisted of PBMCs. The CDR3 sequence is CASSTLGLAGETQYF. CDR3 coding DNA: TGCGCCAGCAGCACACTCGGGCTAGCGGGAGAGACCCAGTACTTC. The whole variable domain, remainder taken from reference TRBV5-1 and TRBJ2-5, is KAGVTQTPRYLIKTRGQQVTLSCSPISGHRSVSWYQQTPGQGLQFLFEYFSETQRNKGNFPGRFSGRQFSNSRSEMNVSTLELGDSALYLCASSTLGLAGETQYFGPGTRLLVL.